This T cell receptor (beta chain) comes out of a study of blood T cell repertoires in COVID-19 (TCRdb year 2020). For the study in its entirety: Samples from collaborators originated in the United States, Italy and Spain and spanned both the acute and convalescent phases of COVID-19. Where available, HLA class I and class II types were taken from metadata supplied by the sample provider and were not determined by assay-based typing. The prospective study material was composed of cDNA or gDNA derived from T cells, B-cell-depleted T cells, or PBMCs. The dataset comprised deeply sampled blood TCRbeta repertoires from subjects exposed to, actively infected with, or recovered from COVID-19. The samples were drawn from the first 160 participants of the ongoing ImmuneRACE study and from about 1,200 subjects provided by 6 global collaborators. The repertoires were released in a freely available public database intended as a resource for research on the immune response to SARS-CoV-2. Sample metadata almost always included a de-identified subject ID, COVID-19 status, age in years and sex.

The CDR3 spans 18 residues, from the cysteine through the phenylalanine. Just CDR3 DNA is preserved here, 54 bases in frame from base 1. CDR1 SGHNT and CDR2 YYREEE were looked up in the germline V gene (reference sequence). V and J are trimmed by 0 bases and 5 bases, and the gene matches miss 9 bases of the junction. Participants in the prospective study were enrolled through a virtual design, were aged about 18 to 100 years, and lived in approximately 24 United States geographic areas. In the prospective study, cohorts were assigned on the basis of participant-reported clinical history obtained from a screening survey and a study questionnaire. ImmuneRACE Cohort 3 recovered participants were defined by two consecutive negative NP/OP PCR tests, healthcare professional clearance, or symptom resolution. In the prospective study, mobile phlebotomists collected whole blood, serum and a nasopharyngeal or oropharyngeal swab from each participant. Additional blood draws and questionnaires over an approximately two-month period could optionally be provided by prospective study participants. Blood samples from the prospective study were shipped frozen or at room temperature prior to DNA extraction.

Summary of the overall study and its limitations: How much clinical and demographic metadata was included differed by source and by participant, and the metadata was provided uncurated.

About this clone itself: The antigen this receptor binds is unknown. The sample holds no much larger clone one base away, and base qualities are not on file.

The immunoSEQ Assay, a bias-controlled multiplex PCR, was used to amplify TCRbeta CDR3 regions from genomic DNA. Regarding the original processing steps: The number of nucleated cells in each sample was estimated by amplification of reference gene primers within the assay. To quantify the absolute abundance of each unique TCRbeta CDR3 rearrangement, sequence reads were collapsed and filtered. For each sample, productive Simpson clonality was calculated by taking the square root of Simpson's diversity index across productive rearrangements. TCRdb provides this immuneACCESS table in a form limited to in-frame rearrangements. Some clones are lacking; in checked studies, under half of them reflect an unresolved V gene, and why the rest are absent is not known. V and J calls and clone size are those listed in that table; D and trimming were worked out from the DNA. The sample table lists a few hundred thousand clones, about 80% of them with a count of one. The ten largest make up about 15% of the sample.

This clonotype was sampled from a man aged 35 to 55 who had recovered from COVID-19. Sequences were obtained from PBMCs or T cells enriched from blood (not recorded which). The V and J segments used are TRBV5-4 and TRBJ2-2; TRBD2 agrees with 11 junctional bases. In nucleotide form, the sequence is TGTGCCAGCAGCTTGGGTCGAACTAGCGGGGGCTGGACCGGGGAGCTGTTTTTT. Its coded protein is CASSLGRTSGGWTGELFF.